One T cell receptor beta chain is described in this entry. At the DNA level, this CDR3 is encoded by other sequences in the same sample as well. The data were taken from a study of shared clonotypes between healthy human individuals. The table came from immunoSEQ multiplex PCR; TCRdb's copy has only in-frame clones and leaves some out. The table lists about 1.5 million clones, about 96% of them singletons, with over 1% in the top ten. In germline, CDR1 is MNHEY, CDR2 SVGAGI. CDR3 length equals 15 residues. V lost 0 bases to trimming and J lost 0 bases, with 6 bases between them. Sequenced material: naive CD4+ T cells sorted from blood. Subset noted: CD45RA+ positively selected. V gene TRBV6-5 combines with J gene TRBJ2-1, with D possibly matching TRBD2 (5 bases). The TCR sequence derives from a man aged 30-40 years in good health. For the CDR3, the DNA is TGTGCCAGCAGTTACTCTGGGAGCTCCTACAATGAGCAGTTCTTC. As protein: CASSYSGSSYNEQFF.